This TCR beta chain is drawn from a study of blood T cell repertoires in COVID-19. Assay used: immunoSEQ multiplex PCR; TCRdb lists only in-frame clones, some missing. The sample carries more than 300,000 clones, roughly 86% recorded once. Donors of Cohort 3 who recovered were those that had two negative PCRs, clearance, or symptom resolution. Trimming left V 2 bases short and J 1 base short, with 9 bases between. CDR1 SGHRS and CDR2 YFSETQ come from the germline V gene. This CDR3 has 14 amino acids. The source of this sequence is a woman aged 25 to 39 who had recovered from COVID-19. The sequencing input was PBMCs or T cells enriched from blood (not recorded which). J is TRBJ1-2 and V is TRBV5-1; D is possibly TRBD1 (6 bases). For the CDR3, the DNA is TGCGCCAGCAGCTTTGACAGGCTTAACTATGGCTACACCTTC. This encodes CASSFDRLNYGYTF. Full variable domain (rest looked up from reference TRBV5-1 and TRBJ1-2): KAGVTQTPRYLIKTRGQQVTLSCSPISGHRSVSWYQQTPGQGLQFLFEYFSETQRNKGNFPGRFSGRQFSNSRSEMNVSTLELGDSALYLCASSFDRLNYGYTFGSGTRLTVV.